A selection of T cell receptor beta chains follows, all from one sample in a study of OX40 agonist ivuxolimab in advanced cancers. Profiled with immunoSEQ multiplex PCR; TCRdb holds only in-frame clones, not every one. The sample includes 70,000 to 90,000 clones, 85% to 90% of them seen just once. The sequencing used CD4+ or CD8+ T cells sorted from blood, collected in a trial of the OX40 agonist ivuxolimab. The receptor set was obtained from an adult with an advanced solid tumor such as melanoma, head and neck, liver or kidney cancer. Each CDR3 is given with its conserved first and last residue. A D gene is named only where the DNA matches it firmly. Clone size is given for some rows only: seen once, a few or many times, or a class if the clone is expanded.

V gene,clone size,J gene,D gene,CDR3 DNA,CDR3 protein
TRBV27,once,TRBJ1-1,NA,TGTGCCAGCAGACGGAACACTGAAGCTTTCTTT,CASRRNTEAFF
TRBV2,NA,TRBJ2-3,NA,TGTGCCAGCAGTCCAGCGGAGAGAAGCACAGATACGCAGTATTTT,CASSPAERSTDTQYF
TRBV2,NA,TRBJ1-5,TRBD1,TGTGCCTCTACAGGGGGTTACAATCAGCCCCAGCATTTT,CASTGGYNQPQHF
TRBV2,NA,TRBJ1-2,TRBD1,TGTGCCAGCAGTTACCTGGACAGGGCTGACTATGGCTACACCTTC,CASSYLDRADYGYTF
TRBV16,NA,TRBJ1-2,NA,TGTGCCAGCAGCCAATTGATCCGTGGCCATAACTATGGCTACACCTTC,CASSQLIRGHNYGYTF
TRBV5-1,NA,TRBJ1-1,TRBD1,TGCGCCAGCAGCAAGGACAGGGGGCCTACTGAAGCTTTCTTT,CASSKDRGPTEAFF
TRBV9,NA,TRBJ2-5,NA,TGTGCCAGCAGCCCGGGCCCAGGGGAGGGAGAGACCCAGTACTTC,CASSPGPGEGETQYF
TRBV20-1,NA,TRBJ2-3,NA,TGCAGTGCATTGAGGGCAGATACGCAGTATTTT,CSALRADTQYF
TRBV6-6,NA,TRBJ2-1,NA,TGTGCCAGCACCTGGACGTGGGGCAATGAGCAGTTCTTC,CASTWTWGNEQFF
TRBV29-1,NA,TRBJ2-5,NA,TGCAGCGTCTTACAGGGGGGGGAGGAGACCCAGTACTTC,CSVLQGGEETQYF
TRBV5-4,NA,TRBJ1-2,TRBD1,TGTGCCAGCAGCTTGAAATCCGGGACAGGGTCCTATGGCTACACCTTC,CASSLKSGTGSYGYTF
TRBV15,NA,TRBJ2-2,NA,TGTGCCACCAGCAGAGATCGTAAGGCGGAGCTGTTTTTT,CATSRDRKAELFF
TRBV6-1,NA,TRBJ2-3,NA,TGTGCCAGCAGTGCGCAGGGCCCCACAGATACGCAGTATTTT,CASSAQGPTDTQYF
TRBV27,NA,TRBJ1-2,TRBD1,TGTGCCAGCAGTACCGGACAGGGCTATGGCTACACCTTC,CASSTGQGYGYTF
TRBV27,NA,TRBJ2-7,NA,TGTGCCAGCAGTTTAGGTGACGAGCAGTACTTC,CASSLGDEQYF
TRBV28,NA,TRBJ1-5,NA,TGTGCCAGCAGGGAGTTTAGGGGCTTAGGTCAGCCCCAGCATTTT,CASREFRGLGQPQHF
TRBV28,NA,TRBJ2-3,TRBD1,TGTGCCAGCAGTTTAAGGGACAGGGAACGAGATACGCAGTATTTT,CASSLRDRERDTQYF
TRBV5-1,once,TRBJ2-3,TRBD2,TGCGCCAGCAGCTTGGCGGGACTAGCGGGGGGGGTCACAGATACGCAGTATTTT,CASSLAGLAGGVTDTQYF
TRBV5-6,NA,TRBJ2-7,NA,TGTGCCAGCAGCTGGAGGGGCGAGCAGTACTTC,CASSWRGEQYF
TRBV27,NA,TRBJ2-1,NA,TGTGCCAGCAGTTTATATGGGAGCGGCAATGAGCAGTTCTTC,CASSLYGSGNEQFF
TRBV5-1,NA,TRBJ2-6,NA,TGCGCCAGCAGCTTGAGAGGGGCTGGGGCCAACGTCCTGACTTTC,CASSLRGAGANVLTF
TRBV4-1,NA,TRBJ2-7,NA,TGCGCCAGCAGCCAATTTTCTCGGGGACGGGGCTACGAGCAGTACTTC,CASSQFSRGRGYEQYF
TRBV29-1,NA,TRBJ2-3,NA,TGCAGCGTGGCCGGGAGTACAGATAGCACAGATACGCAGTATTTT,CSVAGSTDSTDTQYF
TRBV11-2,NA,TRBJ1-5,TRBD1,TGTGCCAGCAGCTCCAGGGGGCTGAAGGATCAGCCCCAGCATTTT,CASSSRGLKDQPQHF
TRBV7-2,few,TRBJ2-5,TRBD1,TGTGCCAGCAGCTCGACAGGGGGTCGCGAGACCCAGTACTTC,CASSSTGGRETQYF
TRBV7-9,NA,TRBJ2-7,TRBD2,TGTGCCAGCAGCTTCTTTCTAGCGGGAGGGCCCTCCTACGAGCAGTACTTC,CASSFFLAGGPSYEQYF
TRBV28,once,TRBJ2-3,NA,TGTGCCAGCAGTTCTAAGTTCAAAGGGGGAGAGCCGCAGTATTTT,CASSSKFKGGEPQYF
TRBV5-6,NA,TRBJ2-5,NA,TGTGCCAGCAATATGCACCAAGAGACCCAGTACTTC,CASNMHQETQYF
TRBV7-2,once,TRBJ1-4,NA,TGTGCCAGCAGCTTTTACAGGTCAACTAATGAAAAACTGTTTTTT,CASSFYRSTNEKLFF
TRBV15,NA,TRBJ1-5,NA,TGTGCCACCAGCAGTCAGGGAGCTCAGCCCCAGCATTTT,CATSSQGAQPQHF
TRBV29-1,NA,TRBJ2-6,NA,TGCAGCGTTAGTAAGAGGAACACCAGAACTGGGGCCAACGTCCTGACTTTC,CSVSKRNTRTGANVLTF
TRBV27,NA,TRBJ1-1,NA,TGTGCCAGCACTGCCTCCCTTGGGGCGAACACTGAAGCTTTCTTT,CASTASLGANTEAFF
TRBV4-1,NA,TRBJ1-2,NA,TGCGCCAGCAGCCAAGACAACAGGGCGGTTTGGGGCTACACCTTC,CASSQDNRAVWGYTF
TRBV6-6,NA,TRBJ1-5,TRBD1,TGTGCCAGCAGTTGGACAGGGAATAGCAATCAGCCCCAGCATTTT,CASSWTGNSNQPQHF
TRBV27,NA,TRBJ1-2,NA,TGTGCCAGCAGTTCGGCACGACCGGATAGGGTTGATGGCTACACCTTC,CASSSARPDRVDGYTF
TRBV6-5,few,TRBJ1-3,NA,TGTGCCAGCACCAAAAGGTGGAGCTCTGGAAACACCATATATTTT,CASTKRWSSGNTIYF
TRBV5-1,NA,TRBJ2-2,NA,TGCGCCAGCAGCTTCCCCAAGGGACGGGGTCAGGACACCGGGGAGCTGTTTTTT,CASSFPKGRGQDTGELFF
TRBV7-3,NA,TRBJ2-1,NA,TGTGCCAGCAGCTCCTTAGGTGCCTACAATGAGCAGTTCTTC,CASSSLGAYNEQFF
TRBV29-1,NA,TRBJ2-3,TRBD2,TGCAGCGTTGAAGTCGGGGGGGTGGTGACAGATACGCAGTATTTT,CSVEVGGVVTDTQYF
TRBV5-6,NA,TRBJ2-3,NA,TGTGCCAGCAGCTCACCCGATGAGGGGGATACGCAGTATTTT,CASSSPDEGDTQYF
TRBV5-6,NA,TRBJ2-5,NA,TGTGCCAGCAGCTTGGTTGGGTCCGAGGAGACCCAGTACTTC,CASSLVGSEETQYF
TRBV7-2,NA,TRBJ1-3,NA,TGTGCCAGCAGCCCTGGACAGCCTTCCTCTGGAAACACCATATATTTT,CASSPGQPSSGNTIYF
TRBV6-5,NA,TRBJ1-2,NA,TGTGCCAGCAGTTACGTAGGGGCTAACTATGGCTACACCTTC,CASSYVGANYGYTF
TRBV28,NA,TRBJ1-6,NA,TGTGCCAGCAGACCCTATAATTCACCCCTCCACTTT,CASRPYNSPLHF
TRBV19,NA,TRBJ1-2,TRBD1,TGTGCCAGTAGTTGGGACAGGGGTACAGATGGCTACACCTTC,CASSWDRGTDGYTF
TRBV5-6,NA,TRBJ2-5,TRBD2,TGTGCCAGCAGCCTCGGGGGGGCTCGGGAGACCCAGTACTTC,CASSLGGARETQYF
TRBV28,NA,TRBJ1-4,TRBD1,TGTGCCAGCACCGGACAGGGGGGCGCAACTAATGAAAAACTGTTTTTT,CASTGQGGATNEKLFF
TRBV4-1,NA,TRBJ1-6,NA,TGCGCCAGCAGCCGGACGTTGGGACTTATCAAGCGAACGGGAGATTCACCCCTCCACTTT,CASSRTLGLIKRTGDSPLHF
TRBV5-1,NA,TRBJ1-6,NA,TGCGCCAGCAGTCCAATCACATCGGCGGATTCACCCCTCCACTTT,CASSPITSADSPLHF
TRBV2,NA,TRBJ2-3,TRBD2,TGTGCCAGCAGTTTAGGACTAGGAATGGTGGGAGATACGCAGTATTTT,CASSLGLGMVGDTQYF
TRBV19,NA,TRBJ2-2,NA,TGTGCCAGTAGTAGGGGGTTTAGTGCCGGGGAGCTGTTTTTT,CASSRGFSAGELFF
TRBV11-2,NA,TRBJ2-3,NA,TGTGCCAGCAGGCCACCAGGGCCAGATACGCAGTATTTT,CASRPPGPDTQYF
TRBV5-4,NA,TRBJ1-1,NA,TGTGCCAGCAGCTTGGCCGGCATGAACACTGAAGCTTTCTTT,CASSLAGMNTEAFF